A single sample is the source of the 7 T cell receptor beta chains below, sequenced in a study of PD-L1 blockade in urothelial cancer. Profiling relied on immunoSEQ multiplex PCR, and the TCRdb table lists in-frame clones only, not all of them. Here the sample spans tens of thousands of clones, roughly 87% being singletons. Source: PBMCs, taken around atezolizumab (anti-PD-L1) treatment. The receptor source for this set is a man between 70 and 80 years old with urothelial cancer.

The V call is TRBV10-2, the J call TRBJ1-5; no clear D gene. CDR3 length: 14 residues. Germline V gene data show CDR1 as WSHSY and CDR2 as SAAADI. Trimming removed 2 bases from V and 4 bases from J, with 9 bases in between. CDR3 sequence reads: CASSEAGGNQPQHF. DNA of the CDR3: TGCGCCAGCAGTGAGGCTGGAGGAAATCAGCCCCAGCATTTT.

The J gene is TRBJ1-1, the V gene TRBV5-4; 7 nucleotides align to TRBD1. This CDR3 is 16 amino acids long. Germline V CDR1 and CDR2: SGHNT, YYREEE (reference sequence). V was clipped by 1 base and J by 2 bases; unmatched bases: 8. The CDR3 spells CASSLLQGTRNTEAFF. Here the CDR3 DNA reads TGTGCCAGCAGCTTGTTACAGGGGACCAGAAACACTGAAGCTTTCTTT.

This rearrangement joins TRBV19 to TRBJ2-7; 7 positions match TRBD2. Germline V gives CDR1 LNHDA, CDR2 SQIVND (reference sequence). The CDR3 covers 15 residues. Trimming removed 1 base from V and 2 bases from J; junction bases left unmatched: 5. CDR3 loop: CASSIAASGPYEQYF. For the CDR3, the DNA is TGTGCCAGTAGTATAGCGGCTAGCGGTCCCTACGAGCAGTACTTC.

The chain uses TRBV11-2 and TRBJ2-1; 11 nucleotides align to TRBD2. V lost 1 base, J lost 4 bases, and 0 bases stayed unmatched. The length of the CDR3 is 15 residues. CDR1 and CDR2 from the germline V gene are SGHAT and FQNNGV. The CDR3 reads CASSLGTSGYNEQFF. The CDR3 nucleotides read TGTGCCAGCAGCTTAGGGACTAGCGGGTACAATGAGCAGTTCTTC.

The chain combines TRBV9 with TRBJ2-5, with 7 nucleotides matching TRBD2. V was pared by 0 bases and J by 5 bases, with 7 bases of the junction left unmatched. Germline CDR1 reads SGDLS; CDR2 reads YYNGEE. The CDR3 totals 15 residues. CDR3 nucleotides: TGTGCCAGCAGCGTAGGTGGGAGGGCCGGGGAGACCCAGTACTTC. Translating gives CASSVGGRAGETQYF.

CDR3 DNA: TGCGCCAGCAGCCAAACCCGCCTGAGAGGGAGTAGGGCAGATACGCAGTATTTT. Its translation is CASSQTRLRGSRADTQYF. The chain uses TRBV4-1 and TRBJ2-3; maybe TRBD2 (5 bases). The CDR3 consists of 18 residues. From germline, CDR1 is MGHRA and CDR2 YSYEKL. Trimming left V 2 bases short and J 4 bases short, with 22 bases between.

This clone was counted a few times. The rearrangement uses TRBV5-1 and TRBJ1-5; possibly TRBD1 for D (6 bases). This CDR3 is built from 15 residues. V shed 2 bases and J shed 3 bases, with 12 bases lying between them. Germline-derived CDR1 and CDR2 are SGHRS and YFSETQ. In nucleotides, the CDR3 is TGCGCCAGCAGCTTACAGGGTCTTTCCAATCAGCCCCAGCATTTT. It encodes CASSLQGLSNQPQHF.